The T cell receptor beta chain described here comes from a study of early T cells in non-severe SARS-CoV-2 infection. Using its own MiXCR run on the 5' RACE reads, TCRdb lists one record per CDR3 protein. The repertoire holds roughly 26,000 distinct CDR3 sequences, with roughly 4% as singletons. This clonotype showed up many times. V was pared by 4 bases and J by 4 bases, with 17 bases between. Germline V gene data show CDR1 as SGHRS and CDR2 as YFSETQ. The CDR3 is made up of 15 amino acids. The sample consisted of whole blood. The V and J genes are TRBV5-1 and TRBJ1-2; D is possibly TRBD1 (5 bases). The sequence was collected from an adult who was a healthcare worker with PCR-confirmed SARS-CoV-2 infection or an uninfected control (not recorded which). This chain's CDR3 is CASSQPGANFYGYTF. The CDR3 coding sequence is TGCGCCAGCAGCCAACCCGGGGCCAACTTCTATGGCTACACCTTC. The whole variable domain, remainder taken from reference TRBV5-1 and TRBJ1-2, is KAGVTQTPRYLIKTRGQQVTLSCSPISGHRSVSWYQQTPGQGLQFLFEYFSETQRNKGNFPGRFSGRQFSNSRSEMNVSTLELGDSALYLCASSQPGANFYGYTFGSGTRLTVV.